A selection of T cell receptor beta chains follows, all from one sample in a study of cytomegalovirus exposure and HLA in healthy donors. Clones were read by immunoSEQ multiplex PCR, and TCRdb kept only the in-frame ones, dropping some. Here the sample spans 150,000 to 200,000 clones, around four fifths being singletons. Material for sequencing was PBMCs. The receptor set was obtained from a girl under 18 in good health and CMV-seropositive. The conserved cysteine and the conserved F or W are not part of the CDR3 here.

CDR3 protein | J gene | V gene
ASSLVRTGSHYGYT | TRBJ1-2 | TRBV7-8
ASSTRPTANEKLF | TRBJ1-4 | TRBV7-3
AIGQGAYEQY | TRBJ2-7 | TRBV6-5
ASSFRRTGAMAEQY | TRBJ2-7 | TRBV5-1
ASSQGWVGVMGPLH | TRBJ1-6 | TRBV7-2
ASSPRLAGTQETQY | TRBJ2-5 | TRBV4-1
ASSLEGFGNQPQH | TRBJ1-5 | TRBV5-1
ASSGRDRGNTEAF | TRBJ1-1 | TRBV11-3
ASSLGLEPEAF | TRBJ1-1 | TRBV5-1
AWSVGSGTDTQY | TRBJ2-3 | TRBV30
ASSLVTGISGSPLH | TRBJ1-6 | TRBV5-5
ASKFRGDGTEAF | TRBJ1-1 | TRBV2
ASSESRVGNTGELF | TRBJ2-2 | TRBV10-1
SVEGVGRANTEAF | TRBJ1-1 | TRBV29-1
ASSSRTGVTEAF | TRBJ1-1 | TRBV5-4
ASSSLGKETQY | TRBJ2-5 | TRBV6-4
ASSLEGDRGTQY | TRBJ2-5 | TRBV7-3
ASSLTVSQETQY | TRBJ2-5 | TRBV7-3
ASSPLAGVQY | TRBJ2-3 | TRBV7-6
AWGENTSTDTQY | TRBJ2-3 | TRBV7-9
ASSSPDRGTQY | TRBJ2-5 | TRBV13
ASSHRGDNEKLF | TRBJ1-4 | TRBV13
AGSLGERGFTGELF | TRBJ2-2 | TRBV5-4
ASSPYPGANYGYT | TRBJ1-2 | TRBV9
ASSEETSGGPWETQY | TRBJ2-5 | TRBV6-1
ARRPDRGLRGYT | TRBJ1-2 | TRBV6-4
ASSLISGTTSYEQY | TRBJ2-7 | TRBV7-2
ASRSGGGRTVSTDTQY | TRBJ2-3 | TRBV27
ASRASGGYNEQF | TRBJ2-1 | TRBV11-3
SVDGQGNSNMNTEAF | TRBJ1-1 | TRBV29-1
SVDGGGTEAF | TRBJ1-1 | TRBV29-1
ASSARTLLAGAPDTQY | TRBJ2-3 | TRBV2
ASRRQVISNQPQH | TRBJ1-5 | TRBV23-1
ASSPSTEAF | TRBJ1-1 | TRBV9
ASTLAGEAGELF | TRBJ2-2 | TRBV6-1
ASSYQGSSPLH | TRBJ1-6 | TRBV6-5
ASSLVTGTHEQY | TRBJ2-7 | TRBV11-2
ASSQLTGFNEQY | TRBJ2-7 | TRBV27
ASTLAGRLNYGYT | TRBJ1-2 | TRBV2
ASSIRHNNSPLH | TRBJ1-6 | TRBV19
ASSPGTGRYEQY | TRBJ2-7 | TRBV19
ASSETGYTGELF | TRBJ2-2 | TRBV2